Reported below is one TCR beta chain. The data stem from a study of PD-L1 blockade in urothelial cancer. On the study more broadly: Patients had undergone 0 to 3 prior chemotherapy regimens.

Libraries were prepared by immunoSEQ multiplex PCR; TCRdb keeps only in-frame clonotypes and omits some of them. Of 75,000 to 90,000 clones listed, around 80% are singletons. The CDR3 spans 14 residues. CDR1 and CDR2 (germline): MNHEY, SVGAGI. The J segment lost 4 bases and the V segment lost 6 bases, leaving 6 bases of the junction unmatched. This sequence originates from a man aged 70 or older with urothelial cancer. The sample here was PBMCs, taken around atezolizumab (anti-PD-L1) treatment. V is TRBV6-5 and J is TRBJ2-3; 8 bases line up with TRBD1. CDR3 protein: CASRRTGRSDTQYF. The DNA for the CDR3 is TGTGCCAGCAGAAGGACAGGGAGGTCAGATACGCAGTATTTT.